The text below deals with one TCR beta chain. There are a few counts of this clonotype. Its antigen remains undetermined. Base-call qualities are not available, and no considerably larger clone is one nucleotide away. This sample was sequenced with an Illumina HiSeq 1500. TCRdb passed the public sequencing reads through fastp at Q25 and MiXCR, retaining productive beta sequences. Rows matching on CDR3 protein sequence are summarized as one entry with the most common DNA and genes. In all, the sample holds around 250,000 distinct CDR3 sequences, and 15% to 20% of those were seen once. Of the sample, over 40% is held by the ten largest clones. This sample is drawn from a study of T cell repertoires in cytomegalovirus infection (dated by TCRdb to about 2019). Regarding the complete study: Donor HLA type was relevant to the analysis, because carriage of CMV infection together with the matching HLA type was indicated by public TCR beta signatures.

What the authors observed across the whole study: The ex vivo response was dominated by HLA-C-restricted CMV-specific TCR beta clonotypes, which also provided the single most frequent clonotype in two of eight donors. In both this cohort and an independent roughly 350-donor cohort, the cumulative frequency of public TCR beta family members distinguished carriers of CMV infection plus the relevant HLA type.

The CDR3 sequence holds 14 residues, the cysteine and phenylalanine included. Only CDR3 DNA is held: 42 bases, read in frame from base 1. Per the germline V gene, ENHRY is the CDR1 and SYGVKD is the CDR2. At the junction V is shortened by 6 bases and J by 0 bases, with 11 bases in between. The receptor's source is a human donor in good health (CMV status not recorded). Some clones in this sample may be carry-over from other donors' samples. Material for sequencing was CD8+ T cells from PBMCs. This chain joins TRBV10-3 to TRBJ1-1; the D gene is possibly TRBD1, with 5 bases matching. The sequenced DNA is TGTGCCATCAGAGTGACAGAGATGAACACTGAAGCTTTCTTT. Translated, this gives CAIRVTEMNTEAFF.